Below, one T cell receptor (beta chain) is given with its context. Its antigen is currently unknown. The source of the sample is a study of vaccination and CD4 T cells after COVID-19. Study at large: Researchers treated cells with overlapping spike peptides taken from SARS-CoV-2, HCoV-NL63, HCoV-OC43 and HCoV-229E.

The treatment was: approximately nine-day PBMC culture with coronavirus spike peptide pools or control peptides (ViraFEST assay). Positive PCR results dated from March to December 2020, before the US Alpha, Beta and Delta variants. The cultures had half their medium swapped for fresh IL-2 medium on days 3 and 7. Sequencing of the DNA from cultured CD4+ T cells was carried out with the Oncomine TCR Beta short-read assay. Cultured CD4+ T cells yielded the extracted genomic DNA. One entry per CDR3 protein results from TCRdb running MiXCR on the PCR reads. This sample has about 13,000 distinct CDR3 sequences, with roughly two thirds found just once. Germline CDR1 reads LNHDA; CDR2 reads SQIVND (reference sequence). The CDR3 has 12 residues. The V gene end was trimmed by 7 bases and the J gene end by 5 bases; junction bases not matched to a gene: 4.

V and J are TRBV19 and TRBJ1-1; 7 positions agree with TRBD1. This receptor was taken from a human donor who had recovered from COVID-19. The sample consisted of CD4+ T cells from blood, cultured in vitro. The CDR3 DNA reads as TGTGCCAGTATTGCAGGGGGTACTGAAGCTTTCTTT. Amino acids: CASIAGGTEAFF.